One and the same sample provided the 30 T cell receptor beta chains below, sequenced in a study of blood T cells in healthy people across ages. Combining a sample-barcoded 5' primer with a J-beta primer mix, a second PCR ran for roughly 7 to 11 cycles. TCRdb used MiXCR to reprocess the 5' RACE reads, holding one entry per CDR3 protein. The sample includes around 1,000,000 distinct CDR3 sequences, about 25% of them seen just once. The sample was also reused in another study, on T cells of mothers and their children.

Sequencing was performed on blood. Every receptor here comes from a girl aged 2 to 10 in good health.

The chain links TRBV19 to TRBJ2-4; D is perhaps TRBD1 (5 bases). The V end lost 1 base, the J end lost 5 bases, and 12 bases lay between the germline ends. The CDR3 is made up of 15 amino acids. The germline V gene has CDR1 LNHDA and CDR2 SQIVND (reference sequence). The CDR3 here is CASSIASAGQNIQYF. The CDR3 nucleotides read TGTGCCAGTAGTATAGCTTCGGCAGGGCAAAACATTCAGTACTTC.

This clonotype was seen ten or more times. The rearrangement uses TRBV9 and TRBJ2-1; D not resolved. V lost 1 base and J lost 0, with 5 bases in between. The germline gives CDR1 SGDLS, CDR2 YYNGEE. The CDR3 totals 14 residues. The CDR3, as DNA: TGTGCCAGCAGCGTAATCGGCTCCTACAATGAGCAGTTCTTC. Its protein is CASSVIGSYNEQFF.

The chain recombines TRBV29-1 with TRBJ1-2; 7 nucleotides agree with TRBD1. Germline CDR1 is SQVTM and CDR2 is ANQGSEA. The CDR3 sequence is 13 residues long. Unmatched junction bases numbered 8, after V lost 5 bases and J lost 5 bases. The CDR3 DNA reads as TGCAGCGTTCCGACAGGGCGCGATTATGGCTACACCTTC. Translation gives CSVPTGRDYGYTF.

This chain uses TRBV7-8 with TRBJ2-4; D call uncertain. Germline V lookup: CDR1 SGHVS, CDR2 FQNEAQ. This CDR3 is 17 amino acids long. With 7 bases removed from V and 0 bases from J, the gap between germline ends came to 19 bases. CDR3 bases: TGTGCCAGCACAAAGAGATGGCTACCTGAAGCCAAAAACATTCAGTACTTC. Protein: CASTKRWLPEAKNIQYF.

This clonotype came up a few times. Here the CDR3 reads CSVLPGQGAYEQYF. The CDR3 DNA reads as TGCAGCGTCTTGCCGGGACAGGGGGCCTACGAGCAGTACTTC. The gene calls are TRBV29-1 and TRBJ2-7; TRBD1 agrees at 11 bases. The V segment lost 6 bases and the J segment 2 bases; nucleotides outside the gene matches: 6. This CDR3 contains 14 residues. CDR1 and CDR2 (germline): SQVTM, ANQGSEA.

The table lists this clonotype with a few counts. The gene calls are TRBV24-1 and TRBJ1-2; maybe TRBD1 (5 bases). The CDR3 length is 13 residues. V gave up 4 bases and J gave up 4 bases, with 9 bases separating them. Germline values: CDR1 KGHDR, CDR2 SFDVKD. The CDR3 reads CATSERGFYGYTF. The CDR3 bases are TGTGCCACCAGTGAGCGGGGCTTCTATGGCTACACCTTC.

The chain joins TRBV19 to TRBJ2-2; D gene uncertain. The V end was cut by 5 bases, the J end by 8 bases, with 9 bases between. Germline lookup yields CDR1 LNHDA and CDR2 SQIVND (reference sequence). This CDR3 contains 12 residues. Written as DNA, the CDR3 is TGTGCCAGTAGTCCCAGTTTAGGGGAGCTGTTTTTT. Its translation is CASSPSLGELFF.

This clonotype turned up a few times. J is TRBJ2-7 and V is TRBV20-1; D not resolved. The end of the DNA fits TRBJ2-1 better, so the J call may be wrong. This CDR3 spans 12 amino acids. Germline V gene sequence: CDR1 DFQATT, CDR2 SNEGSKA (reference sequence). Here the CDR3 reads CSARSAYNEQFF. CDR3 DNA: TGCAGTGCTAGATCAGCCTACAATGAGCAGTTCTTC.

J is TRBJ1-2 and V is TRBV28; tentative D call: TRBD1 (6 bases). Germline V CDR1 and CDR2: MDHEN, SYDVKM. V shed 1 base and J shed 8 bases, with 17 bases lying between them. This CDR3 is 15 amino acids long. Here the CDR3 DNA reads TGTGCCAGCAGTTTATTCACAGGGACGAGTGGCGGCTACACCTTC. It is translated as CASSLFTGTSGGYTF.

The genes are TRBV7-9 and TRBJ2-7; D may be TRBD2 (5 bases). The CDR3 contains 15 residues. CDR1 is SEHNR and CDR2 is FQNEAQ in the germline V gene (reference sequence). V shed 1 base and J shed 3 bases, with 13 bases lying between them. CDR3 DNA: TGTGCCAGCAGCTTAGTAAGCGGCGAAATCTACGAGCAGTACTTC. Residues: CASSLVSGEIYEQYF.

This clonotype has just a few counts. This chain links TRBV29-1 with TRBJ2-5; no definite D call. Germline assignment: CDR1 SQVTM and CDR2 ANQGSEA. V lost 8 bases to trimming and J lost 4 bases, with 11 bases between them. The CDR3 loop spans 11 amino acids. CDR3 sequence reads: CSTELGETQYF. The CDR3 DNA reads as TGCAGCACTGAACTCGGAGAGACCCAGTACTTC.

This clonotype has more than one count but fewer than ten. The chain joins TRBV29-1 to TRBJ2-7; TRBD1 might be the D (5 bases). Trimming cost V 5 bases and J 5 bases, with 16 bases left between them. The CDR3 consists of 13 residues. The germline gives CDR1 SQVTM, CDR2 ANQGSEA. CDR3 region: CSVSTAELNEQYF. CDR3 bases: TGCAGCGTTTCGACAGCAGAATTGAACGAGCAGTACTTC.

J is TRBJ2-5 and V is TRBV4-2; possibly TRBD1 or TRBD2 for D (5 bases each). The CDR3 consists of 14 residues. Germline lookup yields CDR1 LGHNA and CDR2 YNFKEQ. Trimming removed 5 bases at V and 1 base at J, with 11 bases between. CDR3 nucleotides: TGTGCCAGCAGCGACGGGGCAACCCAAGAGACCCAGTACTTC. This gives the protein CASSDGATQETQYF.

There are a few counts of this clonotype. The chain links TRBV5-1 to TRBJ2-7; D perhaps matches TRBD2 (6 bases). The CDR3 loop spans 14 amino acids. V dropped 0 bases and J dropped 5 bases, with 12 bases sitting between them. Germline V gene sequence: CDR1 SGHRS, CDR2 YFSETQ. The CDR3 DNA reads as TGCGCCAGCAGCTTGGAAGCTAGCGAGGACGAGCAGTACTTC. Amino acids: CASSLEASEDEQYF.

The J gene is TRBJ2-5, the V gene TRBV10-3; possible D gene TRBD2, 6 bases. V lost 3 bases and J lost 1, with 21 bases in between. Germline assignment: CDR1 ENHRY and CDR2 SYGVKD. The CDR3 spans 18 residues. The CDR3 spells CAISDTVSGGTSQETQYF. The CDR3 DNA is TGTGCCATCAGTGATACGGTCTCTGGCGGGACTTCCCAAGAGACCCAGTACTTC.

The chain uses TRBV29-1 and TRBJ1-1; possibly TRBD1 for D (5 bases). From germline, CDR1 is SQVTM and CDR2 ANQGSEA. V lost 6 bases, J lost 4 bases, and 15 bases lay in between. This CDR3 region has 13 residues. CDR3 sequence reads: CSVDSFAGTEAFF. The CDR3 nucleotides read TGCAGCGTCGACAGCTTCGCGGGCACTGAAGCTTTCTTT.

Remarks on this clonotype: The junction and the germline gene differ at one end; a read error may be behind it. This chain uses TRBV12-3 or TRBV12-4 with TRBJ2-7, with D tentatively TRBD1 (5 bases). CDR3 length: 14 residues. CDR3 sequence reads: CASSLDSLSYEQYF. CDR3 sequence (DNA): TGTGCCAGCAGCTTAGACAGTCTATCCTACGAGCAGTACTTC.

This chain uses TRBV7-2 with TRBJ1-4; D gene ambiguous. Germline lookup yields CDR1 SGHTA and CDR2 FQGNSA. The CDR3 is made up of 15 amino acids. V lost 5 bases to trimming and J lost 4 bases, with 14 bases between them. The CDR3 sequence: CASSPLGSYNEKLFF. DNA for the CDR3: TGTGCCAGCAGCCCCCTGGGGAGCTATAATGAAAAACTGTTTTTT.

This sequence joins TRBV12-3 or TRBV12-4 and TRBJ2-7; no reliable D call. Trimming shortened V by 1 base and J by 5 bases, and 3 bases separated the two germline ends. This CDR3 is 11 amino acids long. In nucleotides, the CDR3 is TGTGCCAGCAGTTTAGTTCACGAGCAGTACTTC. This codes for CASSLVHEQYF.

A word on this clonotype: A read error may produce the germline difference seen at one junction end. This chain connects TRBV6-1 to TRBJ2-1; 9 positions match TRBD2. Per the germline V gene, CDR1 is MNHNS and CDR2 is SASEGT. This CDR3 region has 19 residues. The CDR3 sequence is CASSAAYTSGLSSCNEQFF. CDR3 in DNA: TGTGCCAGCAGTGCCGCTTACACTAGCGGGCTGAGCTCCTGCAATGAGCAGTTCTTC.

There are a few counts of this clonotype. V and J are TRBV7-6 and TRBJ2-5; 11 nucleotides agree with TRBD2. Near its end, the DNA agrees better with TRBJ2-7, so the J call may be wrong. This CDR3 region has 16 residues. Germline CDR1 is SGHVS and CDR2 is FNYEAQ. CDR3 nucleotide sequence: TGTGCCAGCAGCTTAGTGGGGACTAGCGGTACCTACGAGCAGTACTTC. Protein: CASSLVGTSGTYEQYF.

A few counts support this clonotype. The genes are TRBV11-1 and TRBJ2-5; tentative D call: TRBD2 (6 bases). The length of the CDR3 is 13 residues. The germline V and J ends were trimmed by 5 bases and 3 bases, with 10 bases remaining between them. Germline assignment: CDR1 SGHAT and CDR2 FQDESV (reference sequence). In DNA, the CDR3 is TGTGCCAGCAGCCGTAGCGGAGAAGAGACCCAGTACTTC. Its translation: CASSRSGEETQYF.

This clonotype has a handful of counts. The rearrangement links TRBV9 to TRBJ2-1, with 12 bases fitting TRBD2. Trimming removed 0 bases from V and 9 bases from J; junction bases left unmatched: 7. The CDR3 sequence is 16 residues long. The germline CDR1 and CDR2 sequences are SGDLS and YYNGEE. The CDR3 spells CASSVEGLAGVGEQFF. CDR3 bases: TGTGCCAGCAGCGTAGAGGGACTAGCGGGTGTGGGTGAGCAGTTCTTC.

This clonotype came up many times. The chain employs TRBV7-2 and TRBJ2-7; perhaps TRBD2 as D (5 bases). Germline V lookup: CDR1 SGHTA, CDR2 FQGNSA. V was shortened by 3 bases and J by 4 bases, with 13 bases between the two germline ends. This CDR3 contains 14 residues. The CDR3 bases are TGTGCCAGCAGCTTGGGAGTCGGTGGATACGAGCAGTACTTC. The encoded protein is CASSLGVGGYEQYF. Complete variable domain (other parts from reference TRBV7-2 and TRBJ2-7): GAGVSQSPSNKVTEKGKDVELRCDPISGHTALYWYRQSLGQGLEFLIYFQGNSAPDKSGLPSDRFSAERTGGSVSTLTIQRTQQEDSAVYLCASSLGVGGYEQYFGPGTRLTVT.

V usage is TRBV7-9 and J usage is TRBJ2-1; tentative D call: TRBD1 (5 bases). CDR1 and CDR2 (germline): SEHNR, FQNEAQ (reference sequence). This CDR3 has 15 amino acids. The V and J ends lost 5 bases and 0 bases respectively, with 11 bases between them. The CDR3 region is CASSTDISSYNEQFF. The CDR3 region has the DNA TGTGCCAGCAGCACGGACATTAGCTCCTACAATGAGCAGTTCTTC.

This clonotype was found a few times. The rearrangement uses TRBV6-1 and TRBJ1-6; TRBD1 is a possible D gene (5 bases). The V and J ends lost 2 bases and 13 bases respectively, with 15 bases between them. CDR1 is MNHNS, CDR2 SASEGT, per germline. There are 14 residues in the CDR3. The CDR3 coding sequence is TGTGCCAGCAGTGAAACGGGGCAGGGATCCCCCCTCCACTTT. It encodes CASSETGQGSPLHF.

This clonotype came up a few times. The genes are TRBV5-5 and TRBJ1-1; D is unresolved. Germline CDR1 is SGHKS and CDR2 is YYEKEE (reference sequence). With 4 bases removed from V and 1 base from J, the gap between germline ends came to 11 bases. The CDR3 runs 14 residues. CDR3 sequence: CASSPATENTEAFF. CDR3 nucleotide sequence: TGTGCCAGCAGCCCTGCGACGGAGAACACTGAAGCTTTCTTT.

Only one count was recorded for this clonotype. The rearrangement joins TRBV29-1 to TRBJ1-2; no firm D call. Trimming shortened V by 3 bases and J by 4 bases, and 15 bases separated the two germline ends. CDR3 length: 14 residues. The germline CDR1 and CDR2 sequences are SQVTM and ANQGSEA. CDR3 loop: CSVDVGLGRYGYTF. The DNA for the CDR3 is TGCAGCGTTGATGTAGGGTTAGGCCGCTATGGCTACACCTTC.

This clonotype was seen a handful of times. The chain is built from TRBV29-1 and TRBJ2-3, with a tentative D call TRBD1 (6 bases). Trimming removed 4 bases from V and 5 bases from J, with 13 bases in between. The germline V gene has CDR1 SQVTM and CDR2 ANQGSEA. CDR3 length: 13 amino acids. The CDR3 nucleotides are TGCAGCGTTGCCCCTAGGGGGTTAGATACGCAGTATTTT. Translated: CSVAPRGLDTQYF.

This chain links TRBV12-3 or TRBV12-4 with TRBJ2-5; 8 bases fit TRBD2. V was pared by 7 bases and J by 3 bases, with 7 bases of the junction left unmatched. The CDR3 consists of 14 residues. CDR3 loop: CASTDGGAEETQYF. The CDR3 bases are TGTGCCAGCACGGACGGGGGGGCGGAAGAGACCCAGTACTTC.